This TCR beta chain was recorded in a study of Graves' ophthalmopathy and Graves' hyperthyroidism. Study conclusions and caveats: Blood also held most thyroid clonotypes expanded above 0.001 frequency.

For repertoire sequencing, the TCR beta CDR3 regions were amplified from RNA transcripts. Following a first-round RT-PCR that used HTBI primers, a second-round multiplex PCR was carried out. TCRdb re-called the multiplex PCR reads through MiXCR, storing one row per CDR3 protein. The table has over a million distinct CDR3 sequences, less than 45% seen once. With respect to this clonotype: What it binds is not known.

This TCR derives from an adult man with Graves' hyperthyroidism. The sequenced sample was peripheral blood or thyroid tissue (not recorded which).

The CDR3 DNA is TGTGCCAGCAGCGATATGCCCTATGGCTACACCTTC. As protein: CASSDMPYGYTF. The V gene is TRBV9, the J gene TRBJ1-2; no firm D call. V was trimmed by 3 bases and J by 4 bases, leaving 7 bases between them. From germline, CDR1 is SGDLS and CDR2 YYNGEE. CDR3 length: 12 residues.